This T cell receptor (beta chain) was profiled in a study of cytomegalovirus exposure and HLA in healthy donors. Unmatched junction bases numbered 8, after V lost 4 bases and J lost 1 base. CDR3 size: 17 residues. Germline CDR1 and CDR2: MGHRA and YSYEKL. Sequenced by immunoSEQ multiplex PCR; TCRdb stores in-frame clones only, minus some. In the table there are about 140,000 clones, roughly 86% of which are singletons. Whole-study results and caveats: The study designated about 180 TCR beta chains cytomegalovirus-associated.

To note about this clone: Its antigen is not identified.

The chain recombines TRBV4-1 with TRBJ2-3; 10 bases fit TRBD1. Sequencing input: PBMCs. This TCR was recovered from a woman aged 25-40 years in good health and CMV-seronegative. Written as DNA, the CDR3 is TGCGCCAGCAGCCTAGGGACAGGGGAGGTCGGCACAGATACGCAGTATTTT. This encodes CASSLGTGEVGTDTQYF.